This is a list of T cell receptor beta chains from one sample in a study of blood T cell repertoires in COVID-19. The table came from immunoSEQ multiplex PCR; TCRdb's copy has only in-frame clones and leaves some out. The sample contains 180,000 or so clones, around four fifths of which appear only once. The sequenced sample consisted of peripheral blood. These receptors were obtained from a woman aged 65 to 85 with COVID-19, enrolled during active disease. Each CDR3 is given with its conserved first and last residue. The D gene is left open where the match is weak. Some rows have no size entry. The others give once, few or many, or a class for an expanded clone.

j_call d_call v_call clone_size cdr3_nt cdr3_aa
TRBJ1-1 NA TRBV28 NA TGTGCCAGCAGTTTAGGGGCGGTCACTGAAGCTTTCTTT CASSLGAVTEAFF
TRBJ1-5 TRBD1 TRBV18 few TGTGCCAGCTCAAGCCGTCAGGGGGCTGGATCCGGTCAGCCCCAGCATTTT CASSSRQGAGSGQPQHF
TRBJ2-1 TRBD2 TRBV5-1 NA TGCGCCAGCACCGGGGGGAACAGGCTAGAATACAATGAGCAGTTCTTC CASTGGNRLEYNEQFF
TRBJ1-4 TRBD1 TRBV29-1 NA TGCAGCGCAACAGGGGCGGCTAATGAAAAACTGTTTTTT CSATGAANEKLFF
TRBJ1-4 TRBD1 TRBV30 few TGTGCCTGGTTCCCCCCCCGGGACAGGGGGCCGTCCGGTAATGAAAAACTGTTTTTT CAWFPPRDRGPSGNEKLFF
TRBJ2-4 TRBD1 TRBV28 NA TGTGCCAGCAGTGTAACAGGGGGCCTTGGAAACATTCAGTACTTC CASSVTGGLGNIQYF
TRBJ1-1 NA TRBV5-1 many TGCGCCAGTCATAACAGCGGCAACACTGAAGCTTTCTTT CASHNSGNTEAFF
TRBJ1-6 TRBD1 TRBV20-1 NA TGCAGTGCTAGTACAGGGGTGGATTCACCCCTCCACTTT CSASTGVDSPLHF
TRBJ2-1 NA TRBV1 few TGCACCAGCAGCCAGGGGCCCCTGGGGTACAATGAGCAGTTCTTC CTSSQGPLGYNEQFF
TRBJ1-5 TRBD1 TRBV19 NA TGTGCCAGTAGTATAATGGCCGGGACAGGTAGCAATCAGCCCCAGCATTTT CASSIMAGTGSNQPQHF
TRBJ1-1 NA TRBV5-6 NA TGTGCCAGCAGCTTGGGAGGGCGAGTCACTGAAGCTTTCTTT CASSLGGRVTEAFF
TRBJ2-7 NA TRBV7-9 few TGTGCCAGCAGCTTGGAGGGGCGTTATTACGAGCAGTACTTC CASSLEGRYYEQYF
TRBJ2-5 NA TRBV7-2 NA TGTGCCAGCAGCTTTGGCGGGACTGCTGAAGAGACCCAGTACTTC CASSFGGTAEETQYF
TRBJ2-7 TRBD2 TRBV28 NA TGTGCCAGCATGGGGGTTGGGAGGGCTACCTACGAGCAGTACTTC CASMGVGRATYEQYF
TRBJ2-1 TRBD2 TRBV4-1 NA TGCGCCAGCAGCCATAAAGGGACTAGCGGGAGGTCGTACAATGAGCAGTTCTTC CASSHKGTSGRSYNEQFF
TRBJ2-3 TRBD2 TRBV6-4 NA TGTGCCAGCAGTGACTCGGGGACTAGCGAACCAGATACGCAGTATTTT CASSDSGTSEPDTQYF
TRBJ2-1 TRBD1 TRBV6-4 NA TGTGCCAGCAGCGAACGGACAGGGAGCAATGAGCAGTTCTTC CASSERTGSNEQFF
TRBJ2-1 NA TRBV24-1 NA TGTGCCACCAGTGATTTGGATGGCGAGCAGTTCTTC CATSDLDGEQFF
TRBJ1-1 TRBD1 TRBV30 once TGTGCCTGGATCCATTATGACAGGGGAACTGAAGCTTTCTTT CAWIHYDRGTEAFF
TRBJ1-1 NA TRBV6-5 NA TGTGCCAGCAGTCCCTCGTTGGCCGCGAGGACTGAAGCTTTCTTT CASSPSLAARTEAFF
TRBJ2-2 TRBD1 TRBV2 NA TGTGCCAGCGCCCGGACAGGGTACGGGGAGCTGTTTTTT CASARTGYGELFF
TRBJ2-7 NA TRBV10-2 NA TGCGCCAGCAGGATCCCCTACAGGGCCGAGCAGTACTTC CASRIPYRAEQYF
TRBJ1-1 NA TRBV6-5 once TGTGCCAGCATCCCCAGCCGAGGGGCTTTCTTT CASIPSRGAFF
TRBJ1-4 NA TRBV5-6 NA TGTGCCAGCAGCCGGGGTCGGTTGACTAATGAAAAACTGTTTTTT CASSRGRLTNEKLFF
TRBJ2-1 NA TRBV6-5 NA TGTGCCAGCAGTCGGGGGAGCTCCTACAATGAGCAGTTCTTC CASSRGSSYNEQFF
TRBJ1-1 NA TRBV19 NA TGTGCCAGTAGTATTGGAGGGGACACTGAAGCTTTCTTT CASSIGGDTEAFF
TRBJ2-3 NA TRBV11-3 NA TGTGCCAGCAGCTTCAGGGTCACAGATACGCAGTATTTT CASSFRVTDTQYF
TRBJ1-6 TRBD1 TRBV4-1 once TGCGCCAGCAGCCCCTTACAGGGGGGGAGTTCACCCCTCCACTTT CASSPLQGGSSPLHF
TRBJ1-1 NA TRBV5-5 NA TGTGCCAGCAGCTTGGAGGGGTGGACTGAAGCTTTCTTT CASSLEGWTEAFF
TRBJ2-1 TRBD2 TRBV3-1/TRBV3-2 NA TGTGCCAGCAGCCCCTACACTCCTGCGGGGACTAGCGGGATAAGTGAGCAGTTCTTC CASSPYTPAGTSGISEQFF
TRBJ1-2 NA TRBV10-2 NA TGCGCCAGCAGTGATCGGCAGCAGGATGGCTACACCTTC CASSDRQQDGYTF
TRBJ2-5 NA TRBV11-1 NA TGTGCCAGCAGCTTTGTGTTCCAGGAGACCCAGTACTTC CASSFVFQETQYF
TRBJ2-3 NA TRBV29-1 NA TGCAGCGTTGTTAAGATGCGCGGCGCCCTTACTAGCACAGATACGCAGTATTTT CSVVKMRGALTSTDTQYF
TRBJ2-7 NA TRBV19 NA TGTGCCAGTAGTTACAGTCACGAGCAGTACTTC CASSYSHEQYF
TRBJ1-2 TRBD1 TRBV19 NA TGTGCCAGTAGGGGACAGATTGATGGCTACACCTTC CASRGQIDGYTF
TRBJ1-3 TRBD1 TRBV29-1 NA TGCAGCGTTGGAGAAGGACAGGGGATCTCTGGAAACACCATATATTTT CSVGEGQGISGNTIYF
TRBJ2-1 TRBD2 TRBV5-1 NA TGCGCCAGCAGCTTGGGGGAGGGGCCTAATGAGCAGTTCTTC CASSLGEGPNEQFF
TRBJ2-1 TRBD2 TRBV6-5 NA TGTGCCAGCAGACTAGCGGGTACCAATGAGCAGTTCTTC CASRLAGTNEQFF
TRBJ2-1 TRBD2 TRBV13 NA TGTGCCAGCAGCAACTACGCGGGAGGGTCCTACAATGAGCAGTTCTTC CASSNYAGGSYNEQFF
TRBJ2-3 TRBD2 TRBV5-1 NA TGCGCCAGCAGCTTGGATATAGCGGGAGGCACAGATACGCAGTATTTT CASSLDIAGGTDTQYF
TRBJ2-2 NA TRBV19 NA TGTCTTGACACATACACCGGGGAGCTGTTTTTT CLDTYTGELFF
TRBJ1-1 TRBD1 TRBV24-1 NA TGTGCCACCAGACCCGGACAGGGGTTAAACACTGAAGCTTTCTTT CATRPGQGLNTEAFF